The 32 T cell receptor beta chains in this list originate from one sample, sequenced in a study of shared T cell receptors in the human thymus. The method was immunoSEQ multiplex PCR; TCRdb's version includes in-frame clones alone and lacks a portion of them. The table lists 500,000 to 850,000 clones, about 87% of them singletons. These data also featured in a second study, about human thymus T cells.

Sample: thymocytes. Source of these receptors: a boy less than two years old with a congenital heart defect.

The J gene is TRBJ2-5, the V gene TRBV6-5; weak D call: TRBD2 (6 bases). In germline, CDR1 is MNHEY, CDR2 SVGAGI. The CDR3 extends over 12 amino acids. With 5 bases removed from V and 2 bases from J, the gap between germline ends came to 6 bases. This CDR3 is CASSRGQETQYF. The DNA for the CDR3 is TGTGCCAGCAGTCGGGGGCAAGAGACCCAGTACTTC.

This clone was seen a few times. The chain links TRBV6-6 to TRBJ2-7; 11 positions match TRBD1. This CDR3 contains 12 residues. Germline CDR1 reads MNHNY; CDR2 reads SVGAGI (reference sequence). V gave up 8 bases and J gave up 3 bases; unmatched junction bases: 0. This chain's CDR3 is CASGTGGYEQYF. In DNA, the CDR3 is TGTGCCAGCGGGACAGGGGGCTACGAGCAGTACTTC.

V and J are TRBV2 and TRBJ1-1; 7 positions agree with TRBD1. CDR1 is SNHLY, CDR2 FYNNEI, per germline. V shed 9 bases, J shed 3 bases, and the junction held 13 bases outside the gene matches. The CDR3 totals 15 residues. CDR3 DNA sequence: TGTGCCAGACAGGGGCGTTATTTATCGGACACTGAAGCTTTCTTT. It yields the protein CARQGRYLSDTEAFF.

The rearrangement joins TRBV4-3 to TRBJ1-2; TRBD1 matches at 7 bases. CDR1 and CDR2 from the germline V gene are LGHNA and YSLEER. J gave up 5 bases and V 4 bases, and 4 bases lay outside the gene matches. CDR3 length: 13 residues. The CDR3 loop is CASSPGQDYGYTF. The DNA of the CDR3 is TGCGCCAGCAGCCCAGGACAGGATTATGGCTACACCTTC.

The J gene is TRBJ2-2, the V gene TRBV7-9; D is perhaps TRBD2 (6 bases). The CDR3 length is 16 residues. Germline V lookup: CDR1 SEHNR, CDR2 FQNEAQ (reference sequence). V was cut by 1 base and J by 5 bases, with 14 bases left in between. As DNA, the CDR3 is TGTGCCAGCAGCTTAGTCGCGGGGAAAGGGACCGGGGAGCTGTTTTTT. Translated: CASSLVAGKGTGELFF.

The chain has TRBV27 and TRBJ2-3, with 7 bases lining up with TRBD1. Germline V gives CDR1 MNHEY, CDR2 SMNVEV (reference sequence). V dropped 6 bases and J dropped 0; count of bases not matched to a gene: 6. There are 15 residues in the CDR3. The DNA for the CDR3 is TGTGCCAGCAGAAACAGGGGCCGGAGCACAGATACGCAGTATTTT. This codes for CASRNRGRSTDTQYF.

This clone occurred once. V gene TRBV5-6 combines with J gene TRBJ2-6; D is possibly TRBD2 (5 bases). The length of the CDR3 is 15 residues. Trimming took off 2 bases at V and 2 bases at J, with 8 bases between the two ends. CDR1 SGHDT and CDR2 YYEEEE come from the germline V gene. CDR3 region: CASSFIGAGANVLTF. The CDR3 region has the DNA TGTGCCAGCAGCTTTATCGGGGCTGGGGCCAACGTCCTGACTTTC. The full variable domain, completed using reference TRBV5-6 and TRBJ2-6, is DAGVTQSPTHLIKTRGQQVTLRCSPKSGHDTVSWYQQALGQGPQFIFQYYEEEERQRGNFPDRFSGHQFPNYSSELNVNALLLGDSALYLCASSFIGAGANVLTFGAGSRLTVL.

The chain has TRBV6-5 and TRBJ2-5; D may be TRBD2 (5 bases). The CDR3 totals 15 residues. Germline CDR1 and CDR2: MNHEY and SVGAGI. V lost 0 bases, J lost 5 bases, and 13 bases lay in between. The CDR3 region has the DNA TGTGCCAGCAGTTACTCGATAGGACTGACGGAGACCCAGTACTTC. Residues: CASSYSIGLTETQYF.

The chain is built from TRBV29-1 and TRBJ1-1; TRBD1 agrees at 8 bases. The CDR3 extends over 12 amino acids. Trimming at V came to 4 bases and at J to 6 bases, leaving 4 bases not matched to a gene. From germline, CDR1 is SQVTM and CDR2 ANQGSEA. The DNA for the CDR3 is TGCAGCGTTGGGCTGGACAGGGCTGAAGCTTTCTTT. Amino acid sequence: CSVGLDRAEAFF.

This clone showed up just once. V gene TRBV7-4 combines with J gene TRBJ1-6; D is unclear. V shed 1 base and J shed 10 bases, with 8 bases lying between them. Germline CDR1 is SGHVT and CDR2 is SQSDAQ. This CDR3 is built from 13 residues. The CDR3 DNA follows: TGTGCCAGCAGCTTAGGTCCGGGGTCACCCCTCCACTTT. It translates to CASSLGPGSPLHF.

The gene calls are TRBV30 and TRBJ1-2; D unclear. In germline, CDR1 is GTSNPN, CDR2 SVGIG (reference sequence). The CDR3 runs to 11 residues. V lost 2 bases and J 8 bases, leaving 9 bases between the germline ends. The CDR3 DNA sequence: TGTGCCTGGAGTTTATTCGGGGGCTACACCTTC. Amino acid sequence: CAWSLFGGYTF.

CDR3 amino acids: CASSQDRKLAGTDTQYF. CDR3 DNA: TGCGCCAGCAGCCAAGACCGGAAGCTAGCGGGTACAGATACGCAGTATTTT. The V and J genes are TRBV4-3 and TRBJ2-3; 8 positions agree with TRBD2. The CDR3 consists of 17 residues. Germline V gene lookup returns CDR1 LGHNA and CDR2 YSLEER. Losses at the gene ends were 0 bases for V and 3 bases for J; bases not matched to a gene: 8.

The chain carries TRBV5-4 and TRBJ2-3, with a tentative D call TRBD1 (5 bases). Germline values: CDR1 SGHNT, CDR2 YYREEE (reference sequence). Between the trimmed V and J ends, which lost 4 bases and 1 base, there was a span of 16 bases. This CDR3 comprises 16 residues. The CDR3 sequence: CASSRAETRGTDTQYF. The CDR3, as DNA: TGTGCCAGCAGCCGCGCTGAGACCAGGGGCACAGATACGCAGTATTTT. The full variable domain, with the rest looked up from reference TRBV5-4 and TRBJ2-3, is ETGVTQSPTHLIKTRGQQVTLRCSSQSGHNTVSWYQQALGQGPQFIFQYYREEENGRGNFPPRFSGLQFPNYSSELNVNALELDDSALYLCASSRAETRGTDTQYFGPGTRLTVL.

V is TRBV7-9 and J is TRBJ1-2; D gene unclear. CDR3 length: 16 amino acids. The V end lost 5 bases, the J end lost 2 bases, and 18 bases lay between the germline ends. Germline assignment: CDR1 SEHNR and CDR2 FQNEAQ (reference sequence). In DNA, the CDR3 is TGTGCCAGCAGCCCTGCGGGAGAGGAATGGAACTATGGCTACACCTTC. Residues: CASSPAGEEWNYGYTF.

The chain employs TRBV25-1 and TRBJ2-6; the D gene is possibly TRBD1 (5 bases). The CDR3 is made up of 17 amino acids. Germline values: CDR1 MGHDK, CDR2 SYGVNS. V lost 5 bases and J lost 0, with 14 bases in between. The CDR3 region is CASSPRASSSGANVLTF. The CDR3 DNA reads TGTGCCAGCAGTCCCAGGGCCTCGAGCTCTGGGGCCAACGTCCTGACTTTC. Full variable domain (missing parts from reference TRBV25-1 and TRBJ2-6): EADIYQTPRYLVIGTGKKITLECSQTMGHDKMYWYQQDPGMELHLIHYSYGVNSTEKGDLSSESTVSRIRTEHFPLTLESARPSHTSQYLCASSPRASSSGANVLTFGAGSRLTVL.

V gene TRBV6-5 combines with J gene TRBJ2-1; 12 bases match TRBD2. Germline CDR1 is MNHEY and CDR2 is SVGAGI. The ends lost 6 bases at V and 8 bases at J; junction bases unmatched: 8. The CDR3 totals 15 residues. CDR3 sequence (DNA): TGTGCCAGCAGGGCGACTAGCGGGAGAACTGATGAGCAGTTCTTC. This sequence encodes CASRATSGRTDEQFF.

This chain links TRBV19 with TRBJ1-1; 8 bases are a match to TRBD1. CDR3 length: 19 amino acids. The V segment lost 1 base and the J segment 4 bases; nucleotides outside the gene matches: 17. Germline lookup yields CDR1 LNHDA and CDR2 SQIVND (reference sequence). CDR3 protein: CASSIVPRTGSGKGTEAFF. DNA for the CDR3: TGTGCCAGTAGTATAGTTCCCCGGACAGGGAGCGGTAAGGGCACTGAAGCTTTCTTT.

This clone has just a few counts. This rearrangement joins TRBV2 to TRBJ2-3; 7 bases are a match to TRBD2. Germline V gene data show CDR1 as SNHLY and CDR2 as FYNNEI. Trimming at V came to 4 bases and at J to 2 bases, leaving 6 bases not matched to a gene. The CDR3 runs to 15 residues. The DNA for the CDR3 is TGTGCCAGCAGTGTCGCTAGCGGAATCACAGATACGCAGTATTTT. Protein sequence: CASSVASGITDTQYF. The variable domain in full, with the rest retrieved from reference TRBV2 and TRBJ2-3, is EPEVTQTPSHQVTQMGQEVILRCVPISNHLYFYWYRQILGQKVEFLVSFYNNEISEKSEIFDDQFSVERPDGSNFTLKIRSTKLEDSAMYFCASSVASGITDTQYFGPGTRLTVL.

This sequence joins TRBV6-5 and TRBJ2-7; 14 bases line up with TRBD2. The CDR3 has 16 residues. Trimming took 2 bases from V and 7 from J; bases not matched to a gene: 7. The germline gives CDR1 MNHEY, CDR2 SVGAGI. The CDR3 here is CASSYRTSGGPWEQYF. For the CDR3, the DNA is TGTGCCAGCAGTTACCGGACTAGCGGGGGGCCCTGGGAGCAGTACTTC.

The V call is TRBV5-1, the J call TRBJ1-3; D uncertain. V was clipped by 4 bases and J by 7 bases, with 9 bases between them. The CDR3 length is 12 residues. CDR1 and CDR2 from the germline V gene are SGHRS and YFSETQ. The CDR3 loop reads CASSDGDNTIYF. The CDR3 coding sequence is TGCGCCAGCAGCGACGGGGATAACACCATATATTTT.

This clone has just a few counts. The V and J genes are TRBV28 and TRBJ1-5; D remains unclear. This CDR3 has 12 residues. Germline values: CDR1 MDHEN, CDR2 SYDVKM. The V and J ends lost 6 bases and 3 bases respectively, with 6 bases between them. CDR3 sequence (DNA): TGTGCCAGCAGATATAACAATCAGCCCCAGCATTTT. Encoded protein: CASRYNNQPQHF. Combining the CDR3 with reference TRBV28 and TRBJ1-5 gives the whole variable domain DVKVTQSSRYLVKRTGEKVFLECVQDMDHENMFWYRQDPGLGLRLIYFSYDVKMKEKGDIPEGYSVSREKKERFSLILESASTNQTSMYLCASRYNNQPQHFGDGTRLSIL.

This chain links TRBV7-2 with TRBJ2-1; 10 nucleotides align to TRBD2. V lost 5 bases, J lost 8 bases, and 12 bases stayed unmatched. The CDR3 totals 16 residues. Germline V CDR1 and CDR2: SGHTA, FQGNSA. The CDR3 region is CASSHLVASGSYEQFF. CDR3 in DNA: TGTGCCAGCAGCCATCTCGTAGCTAGCGGGAGCTATGAGCAGTTCTTC.

The rearrangement links TRBV6-1 to TRBJ2-7; perhaps TRBD2 as D (6 bases). The CDR3 has 15 amino acids. The germline CDR1 and CDR2 sequences are MNHNS and SASEGT. V was shortened by 1 base and J by 2 bases, with 12 bases between the two germline ends. CDR3: CASSEEGGGTYEQYF. The CDR3, as DNA: TGTGCCAGCAGTGAAGAGGGCGGAGGGACCTACGAGCAGTACTTC.

The J gene is TRBJ2-7, the V gene TRBV27; 8 nucleotides align to TRBD1. Looked up from germline, CDR1 is MNHEY and CDR2 is SMNVEV (reference sequence). The CDR3 totals 18 residues. The trim removed 5 bases at V and 0 bases at J, leaving 15 bases unmatched. The CDR3, as DNA: TGTGCCAGCAGTCGAGACAGGGGCAAGCCGTCGGGCTCCTACGAGCAGTACTTC. Protein product: CASSRDRGKPSGSYEQYF.

This clone was recorded only once. CDR3 loop: CASSQDPRTGAFSYEQYF. The CDR3 DNA follows: TGCGCCAGCAGCCAAGACCCCAGGACAGGGGCCTTCTCCTACGAGCAGTACTTC. The chain joins TRBV4-3 to TRBJ2-7; 9 positions match TRBD1. This CDR3 contains 18 residues. From germline, CDR1 is LGHNA and CDR2 YSLEER. Trimming cost V 0 bases and J 0 bases; bases outside gene matches: 9.

This clone showed up just a few times. This rearrangement joins TRBV19 to TRBJ1-1; D remains unclear. Germline assignment: CDR1 LNHDA and CDR2 SQIVND (reference sequence). Trimming removed 3 bases from V and 2 bases from J, with 16 bases in between. The CDR3 runs 16 residues. CDR3 sequence (DNA): TGTGCCAGTAGTATCAAGTACGGTCGCTTTAACACTGAAGCTTTCTTT. Translation gives CASSIKYGRFNTEAFF.

V and J are TRBV14 and TRBJ2-1; D might be TRBD2 (8 bases). Trimming took 4 bases from V and 5 from J, leaving 27 bases between them. The CDR3 consists of 19 residues. The germline CDR1 and CDR2 sequences are SGHDN and FVKESK. The CDR3 loop is CASSPREGAPNKTNNEQFF. CDR3 in DNA: TGTGCCAGCAGCCCCCGGGAGGGGGCGCCCAATAAGACAAACAATGAGCAGTTCTTC.

The CDR3 region has the DNA TGTGCCAGTAGTATAATAGCAGGGGGCCTCTACGAGCAGTACTTC. Its protein is CASSIIAGGLYEQYF. The chain joins TRBV19 to TRBJ2-7; TRBD1 matches at 8 bases. V was pared by 2 bases and J by 3 bases, with 6 bases of the junction left unmatched. Per germline, CDR1 LNHDA and CDR2 SQIVND (reference sequence). This CDR3 has 15 amino acids.

DNA of the CDR3: TGTGCCAGTACCATCACCAGCCGGGTGGACTATGGCTACACCTTC. Translation gives CASTITSRVDYGYTF. The gene calls are TRBV19 and TRBJ1-2; D gene unclear. The CDR3 consists of 15 residues. Trimming stripped 7 bases from V and 3 bases from J, with 18 bases between. Germline CDR1 LNHDA, CDR2 SQIVND (reference sequence).

The rearrangement joins TRBV6-4 to TRBJ2-1, with 15 bases fitting TRBD2. Losses at the gene ends were 4 bases for V and 12 bases for J; bases not matched to a gene: 4. CDR3 length: 14 residues. Germline V gene sequence: CDR1 MRHNA, CDR2 SNTAGT. CDR3 in DNA: TGTGCCAGCAGTGCCGGACTAGCGGGAGGGAGGCAGTTCTTC. Protein: CASSAGLAGGRQFF.

The chain couples TRBV9 to TRBJ2-1; 7 bases line up with TRBD2. V lost 4 bases and J lost 6; bases outside the gene matches: 13. This CDR3 is built from 16 residues. The germline V gene encodes CDR1 SGDLS and CDR2 YYNGEE. CDR3 sequence: CASSPAGLAEINEQFF. The CDR3 region has the DNA TGTGCCAGCAGCCCAGCAGGCCTAGCGGAAATCAATGAGCAGTTCTTC.

The chain uses TRBV5-1 and TRBJ2-2; a possible D gene is TRBD1 (5 bases). This CDR3 has 15 amino acids. V lost 6 bases and J lost 4, with 16 bases in between. Germline CDR1 and CDR2: SGHRS and YFSETQ. CDR3 DNA: TGCGCCAGCACCTCCCCGACAGATGTCACCGGGGAGCTGTTTTTT. Translated, it gives CASTSPTDVTGELFF.